This T cell receptor (beta chain) was profiled in a study of shared clonotypes between healthy human individuals. A note on this clone: The antigen is undetermined.

Overall study findings and caveats: Clonotype sharing among donors likely depends on sequencing depth. Genetic and exposure-history diversity was limited by the small donor number.

This CDR3 has 12 amino acids. Trimming left V 4 bases short and J 5 bases short, with 9 bases between. In germline, CDR1 is KGHSH, CDR2 LQKENI. Authors' processing steps: ImmunoSEQ junction-only sequences lacked quality scores, so their filtering differed. Data came from immunoSEQ multiplex PCR; TCRdb stores just in-frame clones and leaves some out. D and trimming were read from the DNA, whereas the V and J calls and clone size are those reported in that table. The sample consists of 450,000 or so clones, roughly three quarters of them appearing once. The chain employs TRBV18 and TRBJ2-7; the D gene is possibly TRBD1 (6 bases). Sequenced: PBMCs. This TCR was sampled from a woman aged 40 to 55 in good health. Some clones in this sample may be carry-over from other donors' samples. This CDR3 is CASSLNRDEQYF. CDR3 bases: TGTGCCAGCTCACTGAACAGGGACGAGCAGTACTTC.